Sequencing of this TCR beta chain was carried out in a study of CD4 T cell repertoires in COVID-19. General study results and limits: Between about 6 and 28% of SARS-CoV-2 clonotypes also appeared in SARS-CoV and/or HKU1 spike cultures. Sharing of several most expanded SARS-CoV-2-reactive clonotypes across memory subsets suggested intraclonal diversification.

V was clipped by 4 bases and J by 6 bases, with 19 bases between them. Germline values: CDR1 MGHRA, CDR2 YSYEKL. This CDR3 has 15 residues. This clone has just one count. Its antigen is not known. No culture step preceded sequencing of the ex vivo isolated memory T cells. Clones were sequenced by immunoSEQ multiplex PCR, and TCRdb holds only the in-frame ones, with some missing. The table lists tens of thousands of clones, roughly 80% of them singletons, with 0.45% to 0.6% in the top ten. The receptor was isolated from a human donor who had COVID-19. The rearrangement joins TRBV4-1 to TRBJ2-7; D is ambiguous. This specimen consisted of CD4+ T cells from peripheral blood, obtained after recovery from COVID-19. The CDR3, as DNA: TGCGCCAGCAGCCGTGGGATAATGCCGGGTGGCGAGCAGTACTTC. It yields the protein CASSRGIMPGGEQYF.